The 26 T cell receptor beta chains reported below all come from one sample, sequenced in a study of human T cells and chemical hapten exposure. TCRdb re-called the RACE reads through MiXCR, storing one row per CDR3 protein. Of about 380,000 distinct CDR3 sequences detected, around 5% appear once; the ten largest clones hold 2% to 2.5%. Noted time point: patch test 1, 2 weeks after DPC sensitization. The treatment denotes: therapeutic diphenylcyclopropenone sensitization with weekly scalp DPC. The sequencing used whole blood, collected in connection with sensitization to the hapten diphenylcyclopropenone (DPC). The receptors come from a woman aged 45-59 years with alopecia areata. Some clones in this sample may be carry-over from other donors' samples.

Many counts were recorded for this clonotype. The V and J genes are TRBV29-1 and TRBJ2-3, with D tentatively TRBD2 (6 bases). This CDR3 is 13 amino acids long. The V gene's germline CDR1 is SQVTM and CDR2 ANQGSEA. V gave up 1 base and J gave up 2 bases, with 7 bases separating them. The DNA of the CDR3 is TGCAGCGTTGAAGGGGGGGACACAGATACGCAGTATTTT. Its protein product is CSVEGGDTDTQYF.

This clonotype was recorded at least ten times. The chain combines TRBV29-1 with TRBJ2-1; possible D gene TRBD1, 6 bases. Germline lookup yields CDR1 SQVTM and CDR2 ANQGSEA. V gave up 4 bases and J gave up 1 base, with 29 bases separating them. The CDR3 runs to 20 residues. The CDR3 DNA follows: TGCAGCGTTGGGTTTCCGTGGGGACACGCCTTAGGAGTATCCTACAATGAGCAGTTCTTC. Translation gives CSVGFPWGHALGVSYNEQFF.

The table lists this clonotype with many counts. This chain uses TRBV9 with TRBJ2-3; D possibly corresponds to TRBD1 (5 bases). V was pared by 0 bases and J by 3 bases, with 8 bases between. Germline values: CDR1 SGDLS, CDR2 YYNGEE. The CDR3 contains 14 residues. In nucleotides, the CDR3 is TGTGCCAGCAGCGTAGGGCCAGGGACAGATACGCAGTATTTT. Translating gives CASSVGPGTDTQYF.

At least ten counts were recorded for this clonotype. The CDR3 loop reads CASSSADREGSPLHF. The CDR3 coding sequence is TGTGCCAGCAGTTCCGCCGACAGGGAAGGTTCACCCCTCCACTTT. The rearrangement links TRBV28 to TRBJ1-6; the match to TRBD1 covers 7 bases. This CDR3 region has 15 residues. Trimming removed 4 bases from V and 9 bases from J; junction bases left unmatched: 9. Germline CDR1 is MDHEN and CDR2 is SYDVKM. The entire variable domain, with the rest obtained from reference TRBV28 and TRBJ1-6, is as follows: DVKVTQSSRYLVKRTGEKVFLECVQDMDHENMFWYRQDPGLGLRLIYFSYDVKMKEKGDIPEGYSVSREKKERFSLILESASTNQTSMYLCASSSADREGSPLHFGNGTRLTVT.

This clonotype was recorded many times. The V and J genes are TRBV10-2 and TRBJ2-3; weak D call: TRBD2 (5 bases). The V end was cut by 3 bases, the J end by 2 bases, with 12 bases between. CDR1 WSHSY and CDR2 SAAADI come from the germline V gene. The CDR3 loop spans 15 amino acids. CDR3 bases: TGCGCCAGCAGTGACCTAGCAGATCCCACAGATACGCAGTATTTT. Its translation: CASSDLADPTDTQYF.

This clonotype was observed a handful of times. The rearrangement links TRBV5-5 to TRBJ2-1; D not resolved. This CDR3 contains 13 residues. Trimming took 2 bases from V and 5 from J, leaving 8 bases between them. The germline gives CDR1 SGHKS, CDR2 YYEKEE (reference sequence). The CDR3: CASSFGSNNEQFF. The DNA of the CDR3 is TGTGCCAGCAGCTTCGGCAGTAACAATGAGCAGTTCTTC.

This clonotype has ten or more counts. The V call is TRBV27, the J call TRBJ2-7, with D tentatively TRBD2 (6 bases). Germline V gene sequence: CDR1 MNHEY, CDR2 SMNVEV (reference sequence). CDR3 length: 11 residues. The ends were cut back, 8 bases at V and 6 bases at J, with 11 bases in the middle. CDR3 in amino acids: CASGRGLEQYF. The CDR3 bases are TGTGCCAGCGGTCGGGGACTCGAGCAGTACTTC.

This clonotype showed up many times. The rearrangement uses TRBV4-2 and TRBJ2-7; 7 bases map to TRBD1. V lost 0 bases to trimming and J lost 0 bases; unmatched junction nucleotides: 5. CDR1 and CDR2 from the germline V gene are LGHNA and YNFKEQ. The CDR3 consists of 16 residues. CDR3 DNA: TGTGCCAGCAGCCAAGATGGGGGACAGAGCTCCTACGAGCAGTACTTC. It encodes CASSQDGGQSSYEQYF.

This clonotype was counted ten times or more. The chain has TRBV2 and TRBJ1-2; D remains ambiguous. This CDR3 has 13 amino acids. The V end lost 3 bases, the J end lost 8 bases, and 13 bases lay between the germline ends. CDR1 SNHLY and CDR2 FYNNEI come from the germline V gene. CDR3 amino acids: CASSEEGSEGYTF. For the CDR3, the DNA is TGTGCCAGCAGTGAGGAAGGGAGTGAAGGCTACACCTTC.

This clonotype was found a few times. The gene calls are TRBV2 and TRBJ1-5; 8 nucleotides align to TRBD1. The V segment lost 3 bases and the J segment 4 bases; nucleotides outside the gene matches: 8. The CDR3 contains 16 residues. Germline CDR1 SNHLY, CDR2 FYNNEI. The CDR3 reads CASSDPRQGRNQPQHF. The CDR3 DNA reads TGTGCCAGCAGTGATCCCCGACAGGGGAGGAATCAGCCCCAGCATTTT.

Ten or more counts support this clonotype. The gene calls are TRBV28 and TRBJ2-1; no clear D gene. Germline assignment: CDR1 MDHEN and CDR2 SYDVKM. The CDR3 is made up of 10 amino acids. Trimming removed 8 bases from V and 8 bases from J, with 7 bases in between. CDR3 coding DNA: TGTGCCAGCTCCAATCATGAGCAGTTCTTC. Translating gives CASSNHEQFF.

This clonotype was observed a handful of times. The chain recombines TRBV19 with TRBJ2-2; 8 nucleotides align to TRBD1. Unmatched junction bases numbered 5, after V lost 11 bases and J lost 6 bases. Germline V gives CDR1 LNHDA, CDR2 SQIVND (reference sequence). This CDR3 comprises 12 residues. The CDR3 here is CAGAGGSGELFF. Here the CDR3 DNA reads TGTGCCGGTGCAGGGGGCTCCGGGGAGCTGTTTTTT.

The CDR3: CASSFTGQGNEKLFF. The CDR3 DNA sequence: TGTGCCAGCAGCTTTACCGGACAGGGTAATGAAAAACTGTTTTTT. The J gene is TRBJ1-4, the V gene TRBV7-6; 8 bases fit TRBD1. Germline lookup yields CDR1 SGHVS and CDR2 FNYEAQ. The CDR3 length is 15 residues. The J segment lost 4 bases and the V segment lost 3 bases, leaving 4 bases of the junction unmatched.

This clonotype came up many times. The chain is built from TRBV2 and TRBJ2-3, with TRBD2 matching 14 bases. This CDR3 comprises 13 residues. Per germline, CDR1 SNHLY and CDR2 FYNNEI. V trimming: 11 bases; J trimming: 4 bases; junction bases outside the gene matches: 2. CDR3 nucleotide sequence: TGTGCCGGGGGACTAGCGGGAGCAGATACGCAGTATTTT. Its protein product is CAGGLAGADTQYF.

The rearrangement uses TRBV7-9 and TRBJ2-2; tentatively, D is TRBD1 (6 bases). The CDR3 loop spans 13 amino acids. The V end was cut by 5 bases, the J end by 4 bases, with 8 bases between. Germline loops: CDR1 SEHNR, CDR2 FQNEAQ (reference sequence). The CDR3 region is CASSQQGTGELFF. As DNA, the CDR3 is TGTGCCAGCAGCCAACAGGGCACCGGGGAGCTGTTTTTT.

The rearrangement joins TRBV2 to TRBJ2-5; unclear D gene. Trimming cost V 4 bases and J 4 bases, with 10 bases left between them. This CDR3 spans 13 amino acids. From germline, CDR1 is SNHLY and CDR2 FYNNEI. The CDR3 DNA reads TGTGCCAGCAGTGGGCCCCGCGGAGAGACCCAGTACTTC. Amino acid sequence: CASSGPRGETQYF.

This clonotype showed up many times. The genes are TRBV12-3 or TRBV12-4 and TRBJ1-1; 8 nucleotides align to TRBD1. The CDR3 is 13 amino acids. The junction had 4 bases not matched to a gene; V was cut back by 5 bases and J by 5 bases. Here the CDR3 DNA reads TGTGCCAGCAGTGTAGGACAGGGAACTGAAGCTTTCTTT. Amino acids: CASSVGQGTEAFF.

The chain recombines TRBV15 with TRBJ2-1; 14 bases fit TRBD2. The CDR3 consists of 15 residues. V shed 5 bases and J 9 bases; nucleotides not matched to a gene: 6. Germline assignment: CDR1 LNHNV and CDR2 YYDKDF (reference sequence). This chain's CDR3 is CATSGLAGGQREQFF. The CDR3 nucleotides read TGTGCCACCAGCGGACTAGCGGGAGGCCAACGTGAGCAGTTCTTC.

This clonotype was seen repeatedly, ten times or more. The chain uses TRBV29-1 and TRBJ1-2; 10 nucleotides align to TRBD1. This CDR3 is 12 amino acids long. V lost 7 bases, J lost 8 bases, and 7 bases stayed unmatched. Germline lookup yields CDR1 SQVTM and CDR2 ANQGSEA. The CDR3 reads CSGRGTGEGYTF. DNA for the CDR3: TGCAGCGGTAGAGGGACAGGGGAAGGCTACACCTTC. Combining the CDR3 with reference TRBV29-1 and TRBJ1-2 gives the whole variable domain SAVISQKPSRDICQRGTSLTIQCQVDSQVTMMFWYRQQPGQSLTLIATANQGSEATYESGFVIDKFPISRPNLTFSTLTVSNMSPEDSSIYLCSGRGTGEGYTFGSGTRLTVV.

In this sample, this clonotype turned up many times. The chain uses TRBV2 and TRBJ1-3; D is undetermined. Looked up from germline, CDR1 is SNHLY and CDR2 is FYNNEI. The V gene lost 1 base and the J gene lost 0 bases, with 10 bases spanning the gap. The CDR3 length is 16 residues. CDR3 in amino acids: CASSEEGVSSGNTIYF. The CDR3 region has the DNA TGTGCCAGCAGTGAAGAGGGAGTTAGCTCTGGAAACACCATATATTTT.

This clonotype occurred many times. V usage is TRBV7-9 and J usage is TRBJ1-1, with TRBD1 matching 8 bases. CDR3 length: 14 amino acids. Germline CDR1 is SEHNR and CDR2 is FQNEAQ (reference sequence). V dropped 3 bases and J dropped 4; count of bases not matched to a gene: 4. The DNA of the CDR3 is TGTGCCAGCAGCTTGGGACAGGTTCCCACTGAAGCTTTCTTT. Its translation: CASSLGQVPTEAFF.

V usage is TRBV7-9 and J usage is TRBJ2-1, with 8 bases lining up with TRBD2. J was trimmed by 6 bases and V by 4 bases; bases with no gene match: 8. The CDR3 spans 15 residues. Germline values: CDR1 SEHNR, CDR2 FQNEAQ (reference sequence). The DNA for the CDR3 is TGTGCCAGCAGCTCCAGGACTAGCCCGCGCAATGAGCAGTTCTTC. Residues: CASSSRTSPRNEQFF. The whole variable domain, filled in from reference TRBV7-9 and TRBJ2-1, reads DTGVSQNPRHKITKRGQNVTFRCDPISEHNRLYWYRQTLGQGPEFLTYFQNEAQLEKSRLLSDRFSAERPKGSFSTLEIQRTEQGDSAMYLCASSSRTSPRNEQFFGPGTRLTVL.

The V and J genes are TRBV20-1 and TRBJ2-1; D possibly corresponds to TRBD2 (6 bases). V lost 6 bases and J 0 bases, leaving 12 bases between the germline ends. The length of the CDR3 is 14 residues. From germline, CDR1 is DFQATT and CDR2 SNEGSKA (reference sequence). CDR3 region: CSALTSFSYNEQFF. Written as DNA, the CDR3 is TGCAGTGCCCTGACTAGTTTCTCCTACAATGAGCAGTTCTTC.

CDR3 DNA sequence: TGTGCCAGCAGCAGGACAGGGGGGTCCGGGGAGCTGTTTTTT. Translation gives CASSRTGGSGELFF. This rearrangement joins TRBV6-5 to TRBJ2-2, with 10 bases aligning to TRBD1. The CDR3 consists of 14 residues. With 6 bases clipped from V and 6 bases from J, the junction kept 4 bases outside the gene matches. Germline loops: CDR1 MNHEY, CDR2 SVGAGI.

This clonotype turned up a few times. The chain recombines TRBV20-1 with TRBJ2-3, with 8 bases identical to TRBD2. Germline values: CDR1 DFQATT, CDR2 SNEGSKA (reference sequence). The CDR3 has 15 residues. V was pared by 3 bases and J by 4 bases, with 9 bases of the junction left unmatched. The CDR3 DNA reads TGCAGTGCTAGTGGGAATGCGGGGGGCGCAGATACGCAGTATTTT. It yields the protein CSASGNAGGADTQYF.

This clonotype was seen many times. This chain joins TRBV4-1 and TRBJ2-1, with D perhaps matching TRBD1 or TRBD2 (5 bases each). V was cut by 4 bases and J by 0 bases, with 19 bases left in between. CDR1 MGHRA and CDR2 YSYEKL come from the germline V gene. This CDR3 has 18 amino acids. The CDR3 DNA reads as TGCGCCAGCAGCCCACACGTAGGGACGCCGAGCTCCTACAATGAGCAGTTCTTC. It translates to CASSPHVGTPSSYNEQFF.